One and the same sample provided the 21 T cell receptor beta chains below, sequenced in a study of post-analysis software for immune sequencing data. cDNA libraries for TCR beta contained unique molecular identifiers. Via MiXCR, TCRdb re-called the PCR reads, giving one row per CDR3 protein. The sample yields hundreds of thousands of distinct CDR3 sequences, roughly 38% seen once. Antigens for these TCRs are unknown. Study-wide points: Comparison of patients with controls showed about 5 TRBV segments more frequent in patients, TRBV5-6, TRBV5-1 and TRBV20-1 among them.

Specimen: blood. These receptors all stem from a girl aged 5 to 17 with multiple sclerosis.

This clonotype has a handful of counts. The chain has TRBV2 and TRBJ1-2; unclear D gene. Trimming removed 0 bases at V and 3 bases at J, with 5 bases between. This CDR3 spans 13 amino acids. CDR1 SNHLY and CDR2 FYNNEI come from the germline V gene. CDR3 loop: CASSEAGHYGYTF. In DNA, the CDR3 is TGTGCCAGCAGTGAAGCCGGACACTATGGCTACACCTTC.

The V gene is TRBV5-1, the J gene TRBJ2-7, with D tentatively TRBD2 (7 bases). Germline V CDR1 and CDR2: SGHRS, YFSETQ. V gave up 4 bases and J gave up 4 bases, with 15 bases separating them. The CDR3 is 14 amino acids. In nucleotides, the CDR3 is TGCGCCAGCAGCCCCGTGGGAGGGGGGTACGAGCAGTACTTC. Amino acids: CASSPVGGGYEQYF. Variable domain in full (rest from reference TRBV5-1 and TRBJ2-7): KAGVTQTPRYLIKTRGQQVTLSCSPISGHRSVSWYQQTPGQGLQFLFEYFSETQRNKGNFPGRFSGRQFSNSRSEMNVSTLELGDSALYLCASSPVGGGYEQYFGPGTRLTVT.

The chain's CDR3 is CASSLGQGNGGYTF. The CDR3 coding sequence is TGCGCCAGCAGCTTGGGCCAGGGGAATGGTGGCTACACCTTC. The J gene is TRBJ1-2, the V gene TRBV5-1; TRBD1 might be the D (6 bases). This CDR3 is 14 amino acids long. Trimming took off 0 bases at V and 7 bases at J, with 13 bases between the two ends. The V gene's germline CDR1 is SGHRS and CDR2 YFSETQ.

CDR3 residues: CASLAGSDGNEQFF. CDR3 bases: TGTGCCAGCCTAGCGGGGAGCGATGGCAATGAGCAGTTCTTC. The V gene is TRBV2, the J gene TRBJ2-1; 9 bases line up with TRBD2. The germline V gene encodes CDR1 SNHLY and CDR2 FYNNEI. The CDR3 has 14 residues. J lost 6 bases, V lost 8 bases, and 8 bases had no gene match. Combining the CDR3 with reference TRBV2 and TRBJ2-1 gives the whole variable domain EPEVTQTPSHQVTQMGQEVILRCVPISNHLYFYWYRQILGQKVEFLVSFYNNEISEKSEIFDDQFSVERPDGSNFTLKIRSTKLEDSAMYFCASLAGSDGNEQFFGPGTRLTVL.

This rearrangement joins TRBV27 to TRBJ1-5; 8 nucleotides line up with TRBD1. The germline CDR1 and CDR2 sequences are MNHEY and SMNVEV (reference sequence). The CDR3 spans 15 residues. Trimming cost V 2 bases and J 6 bases; bases outside gene matches: 6. CDR3 bases: TGTGCCAGCAGTTTAGACAGGGGTGCAGGTCAGCCCCAGCATTTT. Amino acids: CASSLDRGAGQPQHF.

This clonotype was observed once. The chain links TRBV6-1 to TRBJ2-7, with 8 bases aligning to TRBD1. The ends lost 4 bases at V and 0 bases at J; junction bases unmatched: 5. The CDR3 runs 15 residues. Germline V lookup: CDR1 MNHNS, CDR2 SASEGT. In DNA form, the CDR3 reads TGTGCCAGCAGTGTACAGGACAGGGACTCCTACGAGCAGTACTTC. Residues: CASSVQDRDSYEQYF.

V usage is TRBV6-1 and J usage is TRBJ1-2, with no clear D. Trimming took off 6 bases at V and 7 bases at J, with 9 bases between the two ends. Germline assignment: CDR1 MNHNS and CDR2 SASEGT. The CDR3 covers 11 residues. The DNA of the CDR3 is TGTGCCAGCAGGCGGGCCTCTGGCTACACCTTC. Protein: CASRRASGYTF.

The J gene is TRBJ1-5, the V gene TRBV7-2; 8 bases are a match to TRBD1. Germline V gene lookup returns CDR1 SGHTA and CDR2 FQGNSA. The CDR3 is 15 amino acids. Trimming cost V 4 bases and J 11 bases; bases outside gene matches: 13. Here the CDR3 reads CASSSGTGPLSAQHF. CDR3 DNA sequence: TGTGCCAGCAGCTCCGGGACAGGACCCCTTTCGGCCCAGCATTTT.

This chain uses TRBV12-3 or TRBV12-4 with TRBJ2-5, with D perhaps matching TRBD1 or TRBD2 (6 bases each). Trimming cost V 5 bases and J 4 bases, with 11 bases left between them. The CDR3 totals 13 residues. CDR3 amino acids: CASSAGGGETQYF. In DNA, the CDR3 is TGTGCCAGCAGTGCAGGAGGGGGAGAGACCCAGTACTTC.

This clonotype was found a few times. The chain employs TRBV13 and TRBJ2-3; 10 positions match TRBD2. Germline lookup yields CDR1 PRHDT and CDR2 FYEKMQ (reference sequence). The CDR3 extends over 13 amino acids. Unmatched junction bases numbered 4, after V lost 11 bases and J lost 2 bases. Here the CDR3 reads CASSGGATDTQYF. CDR3 sequence (DNA): TGTGCCTCCAGCGGGGGGGCCACAGATACGCAGTATTTT.

This clonotype has just a few counts. This sequence joins TRBV20-1 and TRBJ2-5; 8 positions match TRBD2. The V gene's germline CDR1 is DFQATT and CDR2 SNEGSKA (reference sequence). The length of the CDR3 is 12 residues. V trimming: 4 bases; J trimming: 2 bases; junction bases outside the gene matches: 0. As DNA, the CDR3 is TGCAGTGCTAAGCGGGGGCAAGAGACCCAGTACTTC. It codes for CSAKRGQETQYF.

V usage is TRBV11-2 and J usage is TRBJ2-7; 9 bases align to TRBD1. Germline values: CDR1 SGHAT, CDR2 FQNNGV. The length of the CDR3 is 17 residues. J lost 1 base, V lost 0 bases, and 7 bases had no gene match. CDR3 sequence (DNA): TGTGCCAGCAGCTTAGACATCGGACAGGGGAGATCCTACGAGCAGTACTTC. Its protein is CASSLDIGQGRSYEQYF.

J is TRBJ2-5 and V is TRBV18, with D hard to call. The CDR3 contains 13 residues. Trimming took 2 bases from V and 1 from J, leaving 5 bases between them. In germline, CDR1 is KGHSH, CDR2 LQKENI. CDR3 sequence (DNA): TGTGCCAGCTCACCATACTCCCAAGAGACCCAGTACTTC. It yields the protein CASSPYSQETQYF.

The CDR3 DNA follows: TGTGCCAGCAGTGGGTCAACAGGGGGCGGTGAAAAACTGTTTTTT. Translated: CASSGSTGGGEKLFF. V gene TRBV27 combines with J gene TRBJ1-4, with 9 bases aligning to TRBD1. The CDR3 is 15 amino acids. The germline V gene encodes CDR1 MNHEY and CDR2 SMNVEV (reference sequence). V shed 5 bases, J shed 7 bases, and the junction held 8 bases outside the gene matches.

The V call is TRBV10-3, the J call TRBJ2-7, with D uncertain. There are 14 residues in the CDR3. Germline V gene data show CDR1 as ENHRY and CDR2 as SYGVKD. Trimming left V 0 bases short and J 2 bases short, with 8 bases between. This CDR3 reads CAISESYSAYEQYF. The CDR3 DNA sequence: TGTGCCATCAGTGAGTCTTACTCTGCCTACGAGCAGTACTTC.

The chain is built from TRBV20-1 and TRBJ2-1; the match to TRBD2 covers 14 bases. Germline lookup yields CDR1 DFQATT and CDR2 SNEGSKA (reference sequence). The CDR3 loop spans 20 amino acids. Losses at the gene ends were 6 bases for V and 2 bases for J; bases not matched to a gene: 18. CDR3 region: CSANLRTGTSGGPTYNEQFF. The CDR3 nucleotides read TGCAGTGCCAACCTGCGGACCGGGACTAGCGGGGGTCCTACCTACAATGAGCAGTTCTTC.

The chain has TRBV20-1 and TRBJ2-1; 9 positions match TRBD2. J gave up 5 bases and V 4 bases, and 9 bases lay outside the gene matches. The CDR3 is 15 amino acids. CDR1 and CDR2 (germline): DFQATT, SNEGSKA (reference sequence). The CDR3 DNA reads TGCAGTGCTACCATCCCGGGACTAGCCCACAATGAGCAGTTCTTC. This gives the protein CSATIPGLAHNEQFF.

This rearrangement joins TRBV7-2 to TRBJ2-1; 9 bases line up with TRBD2. The CDR3 is 15 amino acids. Germline V CDR1 and CDR2: SGHTA, FQGNSA. V gave up 5 bases and J gave up 7 bases; unmatched junction bases: 9. CDR3 residues: CASSTERGVGNEQFF. CDR3 nucleotides: TGTGCCAGCAGCACCGAGCGGGGGGTCGGAAATGAGCAGTTCTTC.

V and J are TRBV7-2 and TRBJ1-1, with TRBD1 matching 7 bases. Germline V gives CDR1 SGHTA, CDR2 FQGNSA. Trimming cost V 4 bases and J 3 bases; bases outside gene matches: 5. CDR3 length: 14 residues. The CDR3 DNA sequence: TGTGCCAGCAGCTCGCAGGGGGGGGACACTGAAGCTTTCTTT. Encoded protein: CASSSQGGDTEAFF. Together with reference TRBV7-2 and TRBJ1-1, the CDR3 gives the full variable domain: GAGVSQSPSNKVTEKGKDVELRCDPISGHTALYWYRQSLGQGLEFLIYFQGNSAPDKSGLPSDRFSAERTGGSVSTLTIQRTQQEDSAVYLCASSSQGGDTEAFFGQGTRLTVV.

V and J are TRBV10-3 and TRBJ2-7; the D is unclear. CDR1 and CDR2 from the germline V gene are ENHRY and SYGVKD. The CDR3 runs 12 residues. V lost 5 bases and J 0 bases, leaving 5 bases between the germline ends. The CDR3 DNA is TGTGCCATCAGTAACACCTCCTACGAGCAGTACTTC. Translated, it gives CAISNTSYEQYF.

This sequence joins TRBV4-3 and TRBJ1-5, with D possibly TRBD1 on 5 matching bases. This CDR3 has 16 residues. Germline V lookup: CDR1 LGHNA, CDR2 YSLEER. Trimming took 1 base from V and 2 from J, leaving 12 bases between them. DNA for the CDR3: TGCGCCAGCAGCCAAGTTGTGGGGCAGGGCAATCAGCCCCAGCATTTT. Translation gives CASSQVVGQGNQPQHF.